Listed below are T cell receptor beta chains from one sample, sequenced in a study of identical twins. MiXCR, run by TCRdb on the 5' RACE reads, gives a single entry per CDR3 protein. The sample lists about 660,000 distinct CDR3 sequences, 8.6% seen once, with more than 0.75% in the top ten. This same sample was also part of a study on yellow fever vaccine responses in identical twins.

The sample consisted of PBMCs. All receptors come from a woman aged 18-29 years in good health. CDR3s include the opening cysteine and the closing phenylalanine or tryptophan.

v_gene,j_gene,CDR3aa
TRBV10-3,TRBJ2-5,CAISGTGPTRETQYF
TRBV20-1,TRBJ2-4,CSAPLAIKNIQYF
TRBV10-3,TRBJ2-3,CAIKSGREGDTQYF
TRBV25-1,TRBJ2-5,CASTGGGFSETQYF
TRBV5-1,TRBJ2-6,CASSLSPQVLGANVLTF
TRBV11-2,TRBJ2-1,CASSLVSGSMHEQFF
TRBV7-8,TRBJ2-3,CASSIGTNTDTQYF
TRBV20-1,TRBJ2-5,CSASTGERLKTQYF
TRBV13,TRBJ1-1,CASSLTALNTEAFF
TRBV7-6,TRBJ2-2,CASRPSSGGQTGELFF
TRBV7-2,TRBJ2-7,CASSSRDRAPEQYF
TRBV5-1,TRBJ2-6,CASSYQGANVLTF
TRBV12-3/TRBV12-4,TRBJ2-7,CASSLLLGTSSYEQYF